This T cell receptor (beta chain) was retrieved from a study of monozygotic twins with inflammatory bowel disease. Study-wide results and limits: Healthy co-twins exceeded IBD patients in TCRbeta diversity as measured by inverse Simpson.

Sampling involved one blood draw (roughly 2.5 ml) for every donor. Germline V CDR1 and CDR2: LGHDT, YNNKEL (reference sequence). The CDR3 consists of 20 residues. TCRdb reprocessed the 5' RACE reads and keeps a single row for each CDR3 protein, giving no DNA. Its listing shows under 350,000 distinct CDR3 sequences. Note on this clonotype: Its antigen remains unknown.

The material sequenced was blood. The chain combines TRBV3-1 with TRBJ2-1; TCRdb's D call, TRBD2, is unchecked because there is no DNA. The clonotype was recovered from a human donor with ulcerative colitis or Crohn's disease, or a healthy co-twin of an affected twin (not recorded which). This chain's CDR3 is CASSIEDSTPRWGRSDEQFF.